This TCR beta chain is from a study of T cell responses to AZD1222 COVID-19 vaccine (dated by TCRdb to the early 2020s). With respect to the entire study: TCR sequencing covered more than 230 trial participants: some 210 given two doses of AZD1222 and around 25 given two doses of MenACWY control vaccine. Trial participants were enrolled by age into 18-55, 56-69 and 70-plus year subgroups, with roughly 150, 30 and 60 TCR-sequenced participants respectively. Results and caveats for the whole study, not just this receptor: In the small 56-69-year group, the increase in depth fell short of significance, most likely because of low power. Epitopes outside the regions mutated in the B.1.351 and B.1.1.7 variants were reportedly recognized by nearly half of the unique spike-specific TCRs. CD4 TCRs associated with the vaccine covered the entire spike protein, and the dominant responses were in regions 160-218 and 743-854. Because no samples from the day 14 peak response were available, repertoires could be characterized only after the peak T cell response. Conclusions about previously exposed vaccinees are limited, since just five to seven AZD1222 recipients were seropositive for SARS-CoV-2 at baseline. Most participants were white British and females outnumbered males, and the authors suggested that clonal diversity may have been underestimated. After two AZD1222 doses, spike-specific TCR breadth and depth were significantly higher than at day 0 and than in MenACWY recipients.

The CDR3 regions of human TCRbeta chains were analyzed by immunosequencing. Per the authors' processing: TCRs in the repertoires were compared against a reference library of SARS-CoV-2-specific TCRs that had been generated with the MIRA antigen-specificity platform. Breadth was defined as the fraction of unique TCRs that were SARS-CoV-2-associated. Depth was defined as the fraction of total T cells that were SARS-CoV-2-associated. Using the MIRA data, each spike-specific TCR was assigned both to the spike region to which the TCR was reactive and to a CD4 or CD8 class. Log10-transformed breadth and depth values were compared by one-way ANOVA with Sidak's multiple comparisons tests. Imported from immuneACCESS, the table was reduced by TCRdb to in-frame sequences with V and J called. These copies leave out some clones; in studies compared against another copy, an unresolved V gene accounts for under half, and the cause of the remainder is not known. The DNA gave D and trimming, while V, J and clone size come from that table. The sample table lists 200,000 or so clones, over 80% of them with a count of one. The biggest ten clones account for 2.5% to 3% of the sample.

The time point label here, explained by the study, means: baseline before first vaccination. In the paper's terms, the treatment or condition label means: meningococcal conjugate vaccine given as trial control. The vaccinee samples were drawn from two UK trials, COV001 and COV002, one of which was a single-blind randomized controlled phase 2/3 trial testing AZD1222 (ChAdOx1 nCoV-19) in healthy adults. Trial participant PBMC samples were collected at day 0 and day 28 after the second dose for TCRbeta chain sequencing. Concerning this clone: It has no known antigen specificity. No much larger clone is present one base from it, and per-base qualities are unavailable.

Reading from cysteine to phenylalanine, the CDR3 counts 15 amino acids. This entry keeps only the CDR3 DNA: 45 bases, framed from base 1. The junction shows trimming of 6 bases on V and 3 bases on J, and the gene matches do not reach 9 bases of it. Per the germline V gene, SNHLY is the CDR1 and FYNNEI is the CDR2. The clonotype originates from an adult in good health. The rearrangement combines TRBV2 with TRBJ2-7; the junction holds 9 bases that match TRBD1. The specimen was peripheral blood, collected on day 0 of MenACWY control vaccination. The CDR3 loop reads CASREQGAVIYEQYF. The bases read TGTGCCAGCAGAGAACAGGGGGCAGTCATCTACGAGCAGTACTTC.